One and the same sample provided the 8 T cell receptor beta chains below, sequenced in a study of shared clonotypes between healthy human individuals. The table came from immunoSEQ multiplex PCR; TCRdb's copy has only in-frame clones and leaves some out. This table holds about 870,000 clones, 80% to 95% found once. CD8 cells regarded as naive lacked CD45RO, were positively chosen for CCR7, and omitted terminally differentiated effector memory CD45RA+ cells. What was sequenced was naive CD8+ T cells sorted from blood. These receptor sequences come from a man under 40 in good health.

The rearrangement links TRBV19 to TRBJ1-1; D ambiguous. In germline, CDR1 is LNHDA, CDR2 SQIVND (reference sequence). The CDR3 is made up of 14 amino acids. V lost 3 bases, J lost 4 bases, and 12 bases lay in between. The CDR3 is CASSMAFAGTEAFF. The CDR3 DNA reads TGTGCCAGTAGTATGGCTTTCGCAGGCACTGAAGCTTTCTTT.

V is TRBV27 and J is TRBJ2-7, with TRBD2 matching over 7 bases. V shed 6 bases and J 5 bases; nucleotides not matched to a gene: 13. In germline, CDR1 is MNHEY, CDR2 SMNVEV (reference sequence). CDR3 length equals 15 residues. The chain's CDR3 is CASSLTSEPPHEQYF. As DNA, the CDR3 is TGTGCCAGCAGCCTCACTAGCGAACCTCCCCACGAGCAGTACTTC.

The chain carries TRBV27 and TRBJ2-1; TRBD1 might be the D (6 bases). The CDR3 sequence is 15 residues long. Trimming shortened V by 7 bases and J by 2 bases, and 15 bases separated the two germline ends. Germline loops: CDR1 MNHEY, CDR2 SMNVEV (reference sequence). The DNA for the CDR3 is TGTGCCAGCACCGGCGGAGACAGGCCCTACAATGAGCAGTTCTTC. Its translation is CASTGGDRPYNEQFF.

The chain recombines TRBV9 with TRBJ1-1, with TRBD1 as a possible D gene (6 bases). The germline V gene has CDR1 SGDLS and CDR2 YYNGEE. The V gene lost 0 bases and the J gene lost 11 bases, with 20 bases spanning the gap. CDR3 length: 15 residues. CDR3 loop: CASSVGQGTSPGAFF. The CDR3 region has the DNA TGTGCCAGCAGCGTAGGTCAGGGGACCTCTCCGGGGGCTTTCTTT.

V is TRBV4-2 and J is TRBJ2-1; no reliable D call. Trimming removed 3 bases from V and 3 bases from J, with 6 bases in between. This CDR3 is 13 amino acids long. Germline assignment: CDR1 LGHNA and CDR2 YNFKEQ. CDR3 in DNA: TGTGCCAGCAGCCAGTCGGACTACAATGAGCAGTTCTTC. This codes for CASSQSDYNEQFF.

Only one count was recorded for this clone. The CDR3: CASSLLDRTYNEQFF. Written as DNA, the CDR3 is TGTGCCAGCAGTTTATTGGACAGAACCTACAATGAGCAGTTCTTC. The rearrangement uses TRBV27 and TRBJ2-1, with D maybe TRBD1 (6 bases). This CDR3 is 15 amino acids long. The V gene's germline CDR1 is MNHEY and CDR2 SMNVEV (reference sequence). V lost 1 base, J lost 2 bases, and 9 bases lay in between.

V gene TRBV28 combines with J gene TRBJ1-1, with unresolved D. V gave up 4 bases and J gave up 0 bases, with 15 bases separating them. The CDR3 extends over 16 amino acids. The germline gives CDR1 MDHEN, CDR2 SYDVKM. This CDR3 is CASSWRKGLLNTEAFF. CDR3 bases: TGTGCCAGCAGTTGGCGAAAGGGATTATTGAACACTGAAGCTTTCTTT.

The chain employs TRBV7-8 and TRBJ1-1; the D is unclear. CDR3 length equals 11 residues. V was cut by 8 bases and J by 2 bases, with 6 bases left in between. CDR1 and CDR2 from the germline V gene are SGHVS and FQNEAQ. The CDR3 loop reads CASHGNTEAFF. In DNA, the CDR3 is TGTGCCAGCCACGGAAACACTGAAGCTTTCTTT.